Following are 22 T cell receptor beta chains from one sample sequenced in a study of cytomegalovirus exposure and HLA in healthy donors. PCR involved 60 Vbeta and 13 Jbeta primers. Some clones are missing from TCRdb's copy, which holds only in-frame ones; the method was immunoSEQ multiplex PCR. The data contain about 91,000 clones, about 89% of them singletons. The sample was PBMCs. Receptors originate from a man aged 25 to 40 in good health and CMV-seropositive.

The chain uses TRBV4-1 and TRBJ1-2; 7 nucleotides match TRBD1. Germline V gene data show CDR1 as MGHRA and CDR2 as YSYEKL. The CDR3 runs to 16 residues. V was pared by 0 bases and J by 4 bases, with 8 bases of the junction left unmatched. This CDR3 reads CASSQDQGGSFYGYTF. The CDR3 nucleotides read TGCGCCAGCAGCCAAGATCAAGGGGGCTCTTTCTATGGCTACACCTTC.

This clone has just a few counts. The V and J genes are TRBV30 and TRBJ1-4; TRBD1 might be the D (6 bases). With 5 bases removed from V and 8 bases from J, the gap between germline ends came to 18 bases. This CDR3 spans 14 amino acids. From germline, CDR1 is GTSNPN and CDR2 SVGIG (reference sequence). In DNA form, the CDR3 reads TGTGCCTGGTCTCCAGGGGAGAGGGGGGAAAAACTGTTTTTT. It specifies CAWSPGERGEKLFF.

The chain joins TRBV2 to TRBJ2-3; tentative D call: TRBD1 (6 bases). The V gene's germline CDR1 is SNHLY and CDR2 FYNNEI. There are 15 residues in the CDR3. The V and J ends lost 3 bases and 0 bases respectively, with 10 bases between them. For the CDR3, the DNA is TGTGCCAGCAGTGAGGGGACAACTAGCACAGATACGCAGTATTTT. Amino acid sequence: CASSEGTTSTDTQYF.

This chain uses TRBV18 with TRBJ2-6; the match to TRBD1 covers 8 bases. The length of the CDR3 is 16 residues. Looked up from germline, CDR1 is KGHSH and CDR2 is LQKENI. V lost 5 bases, J lost 0 bases, and 3 bases stayed unmatched. In DNA, the CDR3 is TGTGCCAGCTCAAATACAGGGGGCTCTGGGGCCAACGTCCTGACTTTC. Its translation is CASSNTGGSGANVLTF. The variable domain in full, with the rest retrieved from reference TRBV18 and TRBJ2-6, is NAGVMQNPRHLVRRRGQEARLRCSPMKGHSHVYWYRQLPEEGLKFMVYLQKENIIDESGMPKERFSAEFPKEGPSILRIQQVVRGDSAAYFCASSNTGGSGANVLTFGAGSRLTVL.

The genes are TRBV18 and TRBJ2-3; D ambiguous. Germline V gene lookup returns CDR1 KGHSH and CDR2 LQKENI. The CDR3 totals 13 residues. Trimming removed 2 bases from V and 3 bases from J, with 6 bases in between. CDR3 amino acids: CASSPFTTDTQYF. The DNA of the CDR3 is TGTGCCAGCTCACCATTTACAACAGATACGCAGTATTTT.

This clone was seen only once. The V gene is TRBV27, the J gene TRBJ2-1; 10 nucleotides agree with TRBD1. The germline V gene has CDR1 MNHEY and CDR2 SMNVEV (reference sequence). The CDR3 runs 15 residues. V lost 5 bases and J lost 1; bases outside the gene matches: 2. CDR3 sequence: CASSRDRGSYNEQFF. The CDR3 DNA sequence: TGTGCCAGCAGTCGGGACAGGGGTTCCTACAATGAGCAGTTCTTC.

The rearrangement uses TRBV7-9 and TRBJ1-4; the D is unclear. V lost 3 bases and J 6 bases, leaving 14 bases between the germline ends. Germline assignment: CDR1 SEHNR and CDR2 FQNEAQ (reference sequence). The CDR3 totals 15 residues. CDR3 nucleotide sequence: TGTGCCAGCAGCTTTGAGGGCGGCAATTATGAAAAACTGTTTTTT. It is translated as CASSFEGGNYEKLFF.

V gene TRBV10-2 combines with J gene TRBJ1-3; D is ambiguous. V lost 2 bases and J lost 5, with 7 bases in between. Germline lookup yields CDR1 WSHSY and CDR2 SAAADI. The CDR3 is 13 amino acids. This CDR3 is CASSEGSRNTIYF. CDR3 DNA: TGCGCCAGCAGTGAGGGCAGTAGAAACACCATATATTTT.

In its sample, this clone was seen a few times. The rearrangement joins TRBV10-3 to TRBJ2-7, with D perhaps TRBD2 (6 bases). V was cut by 10 bases and J by 5 bases, with 15 bases left in between. The CDR3 loop spans 12 amino acids. Per germline, CDR1 ENHRY and CDR2 SYGVKD. The CDR3 loop is CATGTYWDEQYF. CDR3 DNA: TGTGCCACCGGGACTTACTGGGACGAGCAGTACTTC.

J is TRBJ1-2 and V is TRBV5-4, with TRBD1 matching 10 bases. Germline-derived CDR1 and CDR2 are SGHNT and YYREEE (reference sequence). The V segment lost 0 bases and the J segment 4 bases; nucleotides outside the gene matches: 3. CDR3 length equals 15 residues. The CDR3 region is CASSLGQGAGYGYTF. Written as DNA, the CDR3 is TGTGCCAGCAGCTTGGGACAGGGGGCAGGCTATGGCTACACCTTC.

The chain combines TRBV5-6 with TRBJ2-5, with D possibly TRBD1 on 6 matching bases. The germline V gene encodes CDR1 SGHDT and CDR2 YYEEEE. V lost 4 bases to trimming and J lost 3 bases, with 13 bases between them. This CDR3 is built from 14 residues. The CDR3 loop reads CASSPLDRKETQYF. The CDR3 region has the DNA TGTGCCAGCAGCCCCCTCGACAGGAAAGAGACCCAGTACTTC.

V is TRBV28 and J is TRBJ2-1; 9 bases fit TRBD1. The CDR3 totals 16 residues. The V gene's germline CDR1 is MDHEN and CDR2 SYDVKM. J was trimmed by 10 bases and V by 5 bases; bases with no gene match: 15. The CDR3 sequence is CASSPQTGGFLSEQFF. The CDR3 coding sequence is TGTGCCAGCAGTCCCCAGACAGGGGGGTTTCTTTCGGAGCAGTTCTTC.

The chain carries TRBV10-1 and TRBJ2-7, with 7 bases aligning to TRBD1. Unmatched junction bases numbered 7, after V lost 5 bases and J lost 0 bases. The CDR3 covers 15 residues. The germline V gene has CDR1 WNHNN and CDR2 SYGVQD (reference sequence). CDR3 sequence (DNA): TGCGCCAGCAGTACTTCCAGGGGGAGCTCCTACGAGCAGTACTTC. This encodes CASSTSRGSSYEQYF.

The genes are TRBV28 and TRBJ2-5, with 8 bases lining up with TRBD1. CDR3 length equals 14 residues. The germline V gene has CDR1 MDHEN and CDR2 SYDVKM. J lost 2 bases, V lost 5 bases, and 4 bases had no gene match. In DNA form, the CDR3 reads TGTGCCAGCAGTAACAGGGGGTCACAAGAGACCCAGTACTTC. Translated, it gives CASSNRGSQETQYF.

This clone was detected only a few times. The chain carries TRBV19 and TRBJ1-3; D not resolved. CDR1 and CDR2 (germline): LNHDA, SQIVND (reference sequence). The CDR3 covers 12 residues. V was cut by 8 bases and J by 3 bases, with 8 bases left in between. The CDR3 reads CASLSFGNTIYF. DNA of the CDR3: TGTGCCAGTTTATCTTTTGGAAACACCATATATTTT. Full variable domain (rest looked up from reference TRBV19 and TRBJ1-3): DGGITQSPKYLFRKEGQNVTLSCEQNLNHDAMYWYRQDPGQGLRLIYYSQIVNDFQKGDIAEGYSVSREKKESFPLTVTSAQKNPTAFYLCASLSFGNTIYFGEGSWLTVV.

This clone has only a few counts. The rearrangement uses TRBV2 and TRBJ2-2; 12 bases are shared with TRBD1. V lost 10 bases, J lost 4 bases, and 4 bases stayed unmatched. This CDR3 has 14 residues. Germline assignment: CDR1 SNHLY and CDR2 FYNNEI. The CDR3 is CATGTGGGTGELFF. CDR3 DNA: TGTGCCACAGGGACAGGGGGCGGCACCGGGGAGCTGTTTTTT.

The J gene is TRBJ2-1, the V gene TRBV4-1; 10 bases line up with TRBD2. The CDR3 is made up of 16 amino acids. Germline loops: CDR1 MGHRA, CDR2 YSYEKL. V lost 2 bases to trimming and J lost 8 bases; unmatched junction nucleotides: 9. The CDR3 DNA sequence: TGCGCCAGCAGCCAAATCCTAGCGGGAGATCAGGATGAGCAGTTCTTC. Translating gives CASSQILAGDQDEQFF.

V is TRBV28 and J is TRBJ2-1, with unresolved D. CDR3 length: 12 residues. CDR1 MDHEN and CDR2 SYDVKM come from the germline V gene. Trimming removed 3 bases from V and 9 bases from J, with 9 bases in between. This CDR3 reads CASSFSRSEQFF. The CDR3 nucleotides read TGTGCCAGCAGTTTCTCTCGCAGTGAGCAGTTCTTC.

V gene TRBV2 combines with J gene TRBJ2-7, with TRBD2 matching 14 bases. Trimming removed 6 bases from V and 3 bases from J; junction bases left unmatched: 1. There are 14 residues in the CDR3. CDR1 SNHLY and CDR2 FYNNEI come from the germline V gene. CDR3 loop: CASRGLAGVYEQYF. The CDR3 DNA reads as TGTGCCAGCAGGGGACTAGCGGGAGTCTACGAGCAGTACTTC. Together with reference TRBV2 and TRBJ2-7, the CDR3 gives the full variable domain: EPEVTQTPSHQVTQMGQEVILRCVPISNHLYFYWYRQILGQKVEFLVSFYNNEISEKSEIFDDQFSVERPDGSNFTLKIRSTKLEDSAMYFCASRGLAGVYEQYFGPGTRLTVT.

The CDR3 nucleotides read TGCGCCAGCAGCCCCAGGGGGGTGAACACTGAAGCTTTCTTT. Protein: CASSPRGVNTEAFF. The rearrangement links TRBV5-1 to TRBJ1-1, with TRBD1 matching 7 bases. Trimming at V came to 4 bases and at J to 0 bases, leaving 3 bases not matched to a gene. Germline assignment: CDR1 SGHRS and CDR2 YFSETQ. CDR3 length: 14 residues.

The chain links TRBV7-2 to TRBJ2-2, with 8 positions matching TRBD2. J gave up 1 base and V 1 base, and 5 bases lay outside the gene matches. CDR1 is SGHTA, CDR2 FQGNSA, per germline. The CDR3 is 17 residues long. CDR3 sequence: CASSLVTGTRNTGELFF. The CDR3, as DNA: TGTGCCAGCAGCTTAGTGACCGGGACTAGGAACACCGGGGAGCTGTTTTTT.

The J gene is TRBJ2-2, the V gene TRBV12-2; the table gives TRBD2 as D, unverified against the DNA. TRBV12-2 is a pseudogene segment. CDR3 length equals 19 residues. The CDR3 nucleotides are TGTGCAAGTCGCTTAGAGTTTAACGGAGCCCGGACGAACACCGGGGAGCTGTTTTTT. It codes for CASRLEFNGARTNTGELFF.